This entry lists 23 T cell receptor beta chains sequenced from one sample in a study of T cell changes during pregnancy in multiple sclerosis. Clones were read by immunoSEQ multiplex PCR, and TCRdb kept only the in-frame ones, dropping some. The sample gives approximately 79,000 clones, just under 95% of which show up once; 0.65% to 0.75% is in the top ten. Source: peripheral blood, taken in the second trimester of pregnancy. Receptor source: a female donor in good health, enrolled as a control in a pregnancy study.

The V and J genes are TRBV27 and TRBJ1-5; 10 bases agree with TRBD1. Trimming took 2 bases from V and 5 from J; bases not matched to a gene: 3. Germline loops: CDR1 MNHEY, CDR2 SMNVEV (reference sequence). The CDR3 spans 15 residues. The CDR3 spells CASSLGQGVYQPQHF. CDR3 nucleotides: TGTGCCAGCAGTTTAGGACAGGGGGTTTATCAGCCCCAGCATTTT.

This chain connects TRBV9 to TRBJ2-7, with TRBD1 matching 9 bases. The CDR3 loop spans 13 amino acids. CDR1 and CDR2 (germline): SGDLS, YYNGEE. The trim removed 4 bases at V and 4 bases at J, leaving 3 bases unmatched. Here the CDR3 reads CASSPGQGYEQYF. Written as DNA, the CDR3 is TGTGCCAGCAGCCCTGGACAGGGGTACGAGCAGTACTTC.

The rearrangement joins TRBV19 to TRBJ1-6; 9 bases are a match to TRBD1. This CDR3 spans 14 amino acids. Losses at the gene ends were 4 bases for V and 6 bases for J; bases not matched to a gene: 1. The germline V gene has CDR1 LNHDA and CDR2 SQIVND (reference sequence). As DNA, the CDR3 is TGTGCCAGTAGTAGGGGACAGGGTAATTCACCCCTCCACTTT. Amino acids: CASSRGQGNSPLHF.

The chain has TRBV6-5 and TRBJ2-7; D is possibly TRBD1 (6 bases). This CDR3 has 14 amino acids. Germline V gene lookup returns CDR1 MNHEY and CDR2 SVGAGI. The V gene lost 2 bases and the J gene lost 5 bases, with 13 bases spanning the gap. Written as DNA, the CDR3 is TGTGCCAGCAGTTACCTCGGCAGGGGAAACGAGCAGTACTTC. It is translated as CASSYLGRGNEQYF.

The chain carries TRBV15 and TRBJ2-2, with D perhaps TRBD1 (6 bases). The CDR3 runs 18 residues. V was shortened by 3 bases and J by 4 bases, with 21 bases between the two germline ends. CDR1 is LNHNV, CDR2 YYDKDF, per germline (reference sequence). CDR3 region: CATSRTIGQLSGTGELFF. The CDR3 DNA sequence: TGTGCCACCAGCAGGACAATAGGACAGTTATCGGGCACCGGGGAGCTGTTTTTT. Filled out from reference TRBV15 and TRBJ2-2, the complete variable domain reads DAMVIQNPRYQVTQFGKPVTLSCSQTLNHNVMYWYQQKSSQAPKLLFHYYDKDFNNEADTPDNFQSRRPNTSFCFLDIRSPGLGDTAMYLCATSRTIGQLSGTGELFFGEGSRLTVL.

This CDR3 reads CASSQTVNTEAFF. The CDR3 coding sequence is TGTGCCAGCAGCCAGACAGTTAACACTGAAGCTTTCTTT. This chain uses TRBV16 with TRBJ1-1; D possibly corresponds to TRBD1 (5 bases). Germline V gene data show CDR1 as KGHSY and CDR2 as FQNENV. Trimming took off 3 bases at V and 2 bases at J, with 7 bases between the two ends. There are 13 residues in the CDR3.

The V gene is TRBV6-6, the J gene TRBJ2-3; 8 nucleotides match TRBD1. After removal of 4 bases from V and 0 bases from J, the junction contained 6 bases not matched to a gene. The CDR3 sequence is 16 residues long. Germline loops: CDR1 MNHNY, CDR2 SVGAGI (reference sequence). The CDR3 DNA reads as TGTGCCAGCAGTTCACGGACAGGGATTAGCACAGATACGCAGTATTTT. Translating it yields CASSSRTGISTDTQYF.

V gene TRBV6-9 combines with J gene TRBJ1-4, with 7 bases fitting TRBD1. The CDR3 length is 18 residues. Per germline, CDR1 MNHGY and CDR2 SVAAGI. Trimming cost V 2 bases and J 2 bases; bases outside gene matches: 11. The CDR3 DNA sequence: TGTGCCAGCAGTTATCGGACAGGAGGTTGGACGACTAATGAAAAACTGTTTTTT. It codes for CASSYRTGGWTTNEKLFF.

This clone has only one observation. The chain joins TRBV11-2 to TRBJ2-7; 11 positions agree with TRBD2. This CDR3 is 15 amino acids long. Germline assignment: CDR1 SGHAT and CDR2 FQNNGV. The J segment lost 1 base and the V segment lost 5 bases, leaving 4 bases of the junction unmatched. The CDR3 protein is CASSISSGGSYEQYF. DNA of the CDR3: TGTGCCAGCAGCATTTCTAGCGGGGGGTCCTACGAGCAGTACTTC.

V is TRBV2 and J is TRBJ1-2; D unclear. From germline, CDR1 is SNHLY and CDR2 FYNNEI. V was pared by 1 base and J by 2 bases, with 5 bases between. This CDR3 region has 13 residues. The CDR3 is CASSEGQNYGYTF. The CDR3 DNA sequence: TGTGCCAGCAGTGAAGGCCAGAACTATGGCTACACCTTC.

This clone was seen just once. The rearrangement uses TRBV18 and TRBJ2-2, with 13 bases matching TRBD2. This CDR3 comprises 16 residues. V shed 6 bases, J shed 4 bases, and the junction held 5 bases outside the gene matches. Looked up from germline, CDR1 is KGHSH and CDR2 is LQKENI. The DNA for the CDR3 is TGTGCCAGCTCCCCTACTAGCGGGGGGGCCACCGGGGAGCTGTTTTTT. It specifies CASSPTSGGATGELFF.

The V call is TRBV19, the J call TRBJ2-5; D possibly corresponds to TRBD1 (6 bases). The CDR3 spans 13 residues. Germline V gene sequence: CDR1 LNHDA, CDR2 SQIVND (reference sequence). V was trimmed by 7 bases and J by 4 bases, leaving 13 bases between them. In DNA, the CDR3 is TGTGCCAGTACGGCTGGGGGCGGAGAGACCCAGTACTTC. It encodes CASTAGGGETQYF. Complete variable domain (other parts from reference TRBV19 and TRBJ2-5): DGGITQSPKYLFRKEGQNVTLSCEQNLNHDAMYWYRQDPGQGLRLIYYSQIVNDFQKGDIAEGYSVSREKKESFPLTVTSAQKNPTAFYLCASTAGGGETQYFGPGTRLLVL.

This CDR3 is CASSFEGVGYGYTF. In DNA form, the CDR3 reads TGTGCCAGCAGCTTTGAGGGGGTCGGATATGGCTACACCTTC. This chain uses TRBV11-2 with TRBJ1-2; D is perhaps TRBD1 (6 bases). V was pared by 3 bases and J by 5 bases, with 13 bases between. From germline, CDR1 is SGHAT and CDR2 FQNNGV. This CDR3 contains 14 residues.

CDR3 DNA: TGTGCCAGCAGCCAAGATGCCAGATCCTACGAGCAGTACTTC. This codes for CASSQDARSYEQYF. The V call is TRBV14, the J call TRBJ2-7; D remains ambiguous. Per the germline V gene, CDR1 is SGHDN and CDR2 is FVKESK. The CDR3 spans 14 residues. The ends were cut back, 0 bases at V and 1 base at J, with 7 bases in the middle.

DNA for the CDR3: TGTGCCAGCAGCCTTAGGGGTGGGTTTACCGGGGAGCTGTTTTTT. Translated, it gives CASSLRGGFTGELFF. The V and J genes are TRBV7-8 and TRBJ2-2; tentative D call: TRBD1 (5 bases). This CDR3 has 15 residues. Trimming pared 5 bases from V and 5 bases from J, leaving 15 bases between. Germline lookup yields CDR1 SGHVS and CDR2 FQNEAQ.

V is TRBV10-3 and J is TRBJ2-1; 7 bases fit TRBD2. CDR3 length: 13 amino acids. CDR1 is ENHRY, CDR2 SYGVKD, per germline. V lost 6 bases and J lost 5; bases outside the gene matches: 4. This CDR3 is CAISRDYHNEQFF. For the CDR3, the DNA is TGTGCCATCAGCAGGGACTACCACAATGAGCAGTTCTTC.

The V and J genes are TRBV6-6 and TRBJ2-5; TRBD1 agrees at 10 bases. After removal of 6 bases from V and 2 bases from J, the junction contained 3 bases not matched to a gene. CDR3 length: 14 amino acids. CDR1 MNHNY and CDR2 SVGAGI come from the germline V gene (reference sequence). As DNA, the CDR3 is TGTGCCAGCAGCCGGACAGGGGGGCAAGAGACCCAGTACTTC. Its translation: CASSRTGGQETQYF.

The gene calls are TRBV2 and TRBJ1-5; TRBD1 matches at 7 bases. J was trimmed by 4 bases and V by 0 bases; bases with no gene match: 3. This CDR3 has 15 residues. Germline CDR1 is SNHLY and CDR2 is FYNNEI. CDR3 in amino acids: CASSEAGTENQPQHF. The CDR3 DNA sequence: TGTGCCAGCAGTGAAGCTGGGACAGAGAATCAGCCCCAGCATTTT.

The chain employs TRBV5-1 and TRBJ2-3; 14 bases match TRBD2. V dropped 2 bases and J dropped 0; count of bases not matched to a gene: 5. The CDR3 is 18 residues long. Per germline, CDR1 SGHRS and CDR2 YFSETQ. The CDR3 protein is CASSFGTSGGRSTDTQYF. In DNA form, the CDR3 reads TGCGCCAGCAGCTTTGGGACTAGCGGGGGCCGGAGCACAGATACGCAGTATTTT.

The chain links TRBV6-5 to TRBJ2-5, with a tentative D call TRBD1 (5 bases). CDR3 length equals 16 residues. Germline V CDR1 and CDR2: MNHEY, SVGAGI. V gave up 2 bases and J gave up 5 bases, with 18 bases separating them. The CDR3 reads CASSYGTGRFEETQYF. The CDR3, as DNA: TGTGCCAGCAGTTACGGTACAGGACGGTTTGAGGAGACCCAGTACTTC.

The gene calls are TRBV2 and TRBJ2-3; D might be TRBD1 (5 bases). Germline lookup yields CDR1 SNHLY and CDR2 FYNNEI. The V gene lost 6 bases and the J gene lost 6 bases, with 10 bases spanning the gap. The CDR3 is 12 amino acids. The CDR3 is CASRDSSDTQYF. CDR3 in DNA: TGTGCCAGCAGAGACAGTTCGGATACGCAGTATTTT.

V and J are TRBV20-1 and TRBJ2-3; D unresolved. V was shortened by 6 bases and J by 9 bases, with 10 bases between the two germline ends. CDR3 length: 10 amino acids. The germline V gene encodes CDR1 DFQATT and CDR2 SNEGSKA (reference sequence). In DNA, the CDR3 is TGCAGTGCCATTGATACAACGCAGTATTTT. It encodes CSAIDTTQYF.

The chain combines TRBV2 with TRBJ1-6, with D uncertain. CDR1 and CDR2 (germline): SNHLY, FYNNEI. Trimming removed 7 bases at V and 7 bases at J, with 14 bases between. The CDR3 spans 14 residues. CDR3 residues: CASNTERRNSPLHF. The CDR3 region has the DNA TGTGCCAGCAATACCGAACGGAGAAATTCACCCCTCCACTTT.